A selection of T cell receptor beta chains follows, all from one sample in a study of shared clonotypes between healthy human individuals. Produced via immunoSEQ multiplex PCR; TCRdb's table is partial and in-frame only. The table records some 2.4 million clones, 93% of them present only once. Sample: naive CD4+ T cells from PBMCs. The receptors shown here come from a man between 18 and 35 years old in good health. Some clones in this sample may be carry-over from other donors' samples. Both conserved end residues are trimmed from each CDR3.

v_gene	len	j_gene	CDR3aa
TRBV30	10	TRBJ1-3	AWSYKGDTIY
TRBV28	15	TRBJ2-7	ASSTPGGSGSSYEQY
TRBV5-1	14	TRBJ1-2	ASSPRTGGTSYGYT
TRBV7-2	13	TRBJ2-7	ASFPNEAGRYEQY
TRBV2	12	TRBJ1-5	ASAILGGNQPQH
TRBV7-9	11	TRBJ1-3	ASSLFEENTIY
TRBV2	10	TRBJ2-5	ASQGAGETQY
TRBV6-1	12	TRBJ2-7	ASSDRRGSYEQY
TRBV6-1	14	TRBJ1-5	ASSERRGPLDQPQH
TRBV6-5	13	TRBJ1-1	ASSYSTGTGTEAF
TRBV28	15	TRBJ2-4	ASSLARGTLAKNIQY
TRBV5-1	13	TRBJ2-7	ASSLDPAGAAEQY
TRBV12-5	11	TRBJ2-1	ASGSRSDNEQF
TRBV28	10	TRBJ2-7	ASSPGPYEQY
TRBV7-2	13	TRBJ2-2	ASSATGTGTGELF
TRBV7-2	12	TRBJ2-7	ASSLDRGRNEQY
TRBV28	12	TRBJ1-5	ASSNGQLNQPQH
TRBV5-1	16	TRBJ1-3	ASSHGMLGRGSGNTIY
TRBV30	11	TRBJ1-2	ACKIGAAYGYT
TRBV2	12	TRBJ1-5	ASSTDRLNQPQH
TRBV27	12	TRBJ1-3	ASSSIRAGNTIY
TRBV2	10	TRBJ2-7	ASRGGQYEQY
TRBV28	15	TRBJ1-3	ASSLGGELLSGNTIY
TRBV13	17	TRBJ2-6	ASSLRRVAPSSGANVLT
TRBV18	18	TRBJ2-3	ASSPLAGLAGVSGTDTQY
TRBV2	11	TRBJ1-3	ASRMTGVYTIY
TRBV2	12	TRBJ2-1	ASSNKQGSNEQF
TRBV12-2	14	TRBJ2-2	ASRLVGENKAGELF
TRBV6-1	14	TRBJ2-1	ASSAARPVGGDEQF
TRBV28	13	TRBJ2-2	ASSLYSPDTGELF
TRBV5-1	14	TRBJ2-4	ASSPQRLAGRDIQY
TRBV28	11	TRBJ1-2	ASSLAGTNGYT
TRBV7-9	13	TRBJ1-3	ASTPGSSSGNTIY
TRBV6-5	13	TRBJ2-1	ASSFDRSSYNEQF
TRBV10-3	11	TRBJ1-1	AISPTTEAEAF
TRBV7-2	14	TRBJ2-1	ASSLAGGSDVERQF
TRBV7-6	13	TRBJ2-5	ASSLLRPSEETQY
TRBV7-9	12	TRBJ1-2	ASTAGDRGGGYT
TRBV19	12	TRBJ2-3	ATRLAGATDTQY
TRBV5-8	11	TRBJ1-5	ATSLDSNQPQH
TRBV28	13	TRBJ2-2	ASSLPTSGRGELF
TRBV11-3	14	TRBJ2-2	ASSLDGVGNTGELF
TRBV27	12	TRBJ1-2	ASSFKGSNYGYT
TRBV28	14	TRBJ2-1	ASSSSGSGSRNEQF
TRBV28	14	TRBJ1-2	ASSLRTIGQGDGYT
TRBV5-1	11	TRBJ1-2	ASSDGSNYGYT
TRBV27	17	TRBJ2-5	ASSLSRRGHSGRQETQY
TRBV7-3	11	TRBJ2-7	ASSAAGSYEQY
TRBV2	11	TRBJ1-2	ASSWGPTGGYT
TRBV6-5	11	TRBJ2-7	ASTSGRGYEQY
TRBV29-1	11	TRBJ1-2	SVAGDGVEGYT
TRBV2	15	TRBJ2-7	ASRWKLAGDLSYEQY
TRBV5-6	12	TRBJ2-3	ASSNRQGTDTQY
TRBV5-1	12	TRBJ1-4	ASSLANRGEKLF
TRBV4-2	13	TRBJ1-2	ASSQVMGQLYGYT
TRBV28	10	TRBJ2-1	ASSTFFDEQF
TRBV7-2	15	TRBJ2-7	ASSLHLGLAASYEQY
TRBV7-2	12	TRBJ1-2	ASSFPSSSNGYT
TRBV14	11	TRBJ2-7	ASSHPGAWWQY